What follows describes a single TCR beta chain. Antigen specificity is unknown. The data were obtained in a study of cytomegalovirus exposure and HLA in healthy donors. The study's findings and limits: Among the most significant clusters, several appeared linked to common viral pathogens in a later analysis. Presence/absence analyses took donor sequencing depth as roughly uniform. According to the study, about 180 TCR beta chains were cytomegalovirus-associated.

Trimming at V came to 4 bases and at J to 4 bases, leaving 13 bases not matched to a gene. The CDR3 length is 17 residues. Per the germline V gene, CDR1 is SGHDT and CDR2 is YYEEEE. PCR involved 60 Vbeta and 13 Jbeta primers. Using immunoSEQ multiplex PCR, the repertoire was profiled, and TCRdb retains in-frame clones only, with some absent. The sample yields over 100,000 clones, about four fifths seen once. Sequencing used PBMCs. This chain connects TRBV5-6 to TRBJ2-7; 11 bases are shared with TRBD1. This clonotype was obtained from a woman between 40 and 55 years old in good health and CMV-seronegative. In DNA, the CDR3 is TGTGCCAGCAGCCGCCTAGGATGGACAGGGGGCGAATACGAGCAGTACTTC. Amino acids: CASSRLGWTGGEYEQYF. The entire variable domain, with the rest obtained from reference TRBV5-6 and TRBJ2-7, is as follows: DAGVTQSPTHLIKTRGQQVTLRCSPKSGHDTVSWYQQALGQGPQFIFQYYEEEERQRGNFPDRFSGHQFPNYSSELNVNALLLGDSALYLCASSRLGWTGGEYEQYFGPGTRLTVT.